The sequence of this TCR beta chain was determined in a study of blood T cell repertoires in COVID-19. Study at large: Collection of acute and convalescent COVID-19 samples took place in the United States, Italy and Spain. In each case, the material was cDNA or gDNA derived from T cells, B-cell-depleted T cells, or PBMCs.

Authors' analysis steps: The assay estimated nucleated cells by amplifying reference gene primers. The table came from immunoSEQ multiplex PCR; TCRdb's copy has only in-frame clones and leaves some out. The V and J calls and clone size come from that table; D and trimming were worked out from the DNA. The table shows about 190,000 clones, with approximately 91% occurring only once. Trimming removed 4 bases at V and 7 bases at J, with 14 bases between. The CDR3 spans 14 residues. Germline lookup yields CDR1 SGHNT and CDR2 YYREEE (reference sequence). Specimen: peripheral blood. The chain combines TRBV5-4 with TRBJ1-4, with D possibly TRBD1 on 5 matching bases. The receptor was isolated from a middle-aged man with acute or convalescent COVID-19. The CDR3 here is CASSNERQSEKLFF. Here the CDR3 DNA reads TGTGCCAGCAGCAACGAACGACAGTCTGAAAAACTGTTTTTT.